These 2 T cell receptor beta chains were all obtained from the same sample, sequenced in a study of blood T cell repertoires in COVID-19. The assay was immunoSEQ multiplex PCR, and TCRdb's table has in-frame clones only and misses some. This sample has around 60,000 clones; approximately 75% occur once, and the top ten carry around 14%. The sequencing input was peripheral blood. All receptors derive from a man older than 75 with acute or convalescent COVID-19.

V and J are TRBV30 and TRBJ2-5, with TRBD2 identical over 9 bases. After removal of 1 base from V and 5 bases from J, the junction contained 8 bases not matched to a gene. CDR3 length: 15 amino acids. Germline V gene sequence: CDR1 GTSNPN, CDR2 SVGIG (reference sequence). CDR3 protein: CAWSELAGSSETQYF. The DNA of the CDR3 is TGTGCCTGGAGTGAGCTAGCGGGGAGCTCTGAGACCCAGTACTTC. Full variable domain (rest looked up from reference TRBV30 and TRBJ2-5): SQTIHQWPATLVQPVGSPLSLECTVEGTSNPNLYWYRQAAGRGLQLLFYSVGIGQISSEVPQNLSASRPQDRQFILSSKKLLLSDSGFYLCAWSELAGSSETQYFGPGTRLLVL.

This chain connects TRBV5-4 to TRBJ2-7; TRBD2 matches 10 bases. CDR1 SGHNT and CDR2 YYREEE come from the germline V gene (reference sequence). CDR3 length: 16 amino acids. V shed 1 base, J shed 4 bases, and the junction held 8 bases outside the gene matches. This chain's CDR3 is CASSLSSGGSPYEQYF. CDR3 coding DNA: TGTGCCAGCAGCTTGAGTAGCGGGGGGTCACCATACGAGCAGTACTTC.